The rows below give T cell receptor beta chains drawn from one sample of a study of T cell changes during pregnancy in multiple sclerosis. The repertoire was sequenced with immunoSEQ multiplex PCR; TCRdb's copy has only in-frame clones and lacks some. The table shows 70,000 to 95,000 clones, with about 93% occurring only once. The specimen comprised peripheral blood, sampled in the second trimester of pregnancy. The receptors here all came from a female donor in good health, enrolled as a control in a pregnancy study. CDR3s include the opening cysteine and the closing phenylalanine or tryptophan. The D gene is left open where the match is weak. Expanded clones get a size class; other rows say once, few or many, or leave the size out.

CDR3aa: CASSLSTGMNTEAFF
CDR3nt: TGTGCCAGCAGCTTATCTACAGGCATGAACACTGAAGCTTTCTTT
v_gene: TRBV13
d_gene: -
j_gene: TRBJ1-1
abundance: -

CDR3aa: CASSYLQGASEAFF
CDR3nt: TGTGCCAGCAGTTACCTACAGGGGGCGTCTGAAGCTTTCTTT
v_gene: TRBV6-5
d_gene: TRBD1
j_gene: TRBJ1-1
abundance: -

CDR3aa: CASSLAWTGLAGEPDTQYF
CDR3nt: TGTGCCAGCAGCTTAGCCTGGACGGGACTAGCGGGGGAACCAGATACGCAGTATTTT
v_gene: TRBV7-9
d_gene: TRBD2
j_gene: TRBJ2-3
abundance: -

CDR3aa: CASSPRRGWDEQYF
CDR3nt: TGTGCCAGCAGCCCACGCCGGGGGTGGGACGAGCAGTACTTC
v_gene: TRBV5-6
d_gene: -
j_gene: TRBJ2-7
abundance: -

CDR3aa: CASSPNPGDRGVYGYTF
CDR3nt: TGTGCCAGCAGCCCCAATCCGGGTGACAGGGGTGTCTATGGCTACACCTTC
v_gene: TRBV4-2
d_gene: TRBD1
j_gene: TRBJ1-2
abundance: -

CDR3aa: CASSLRTSGPETQYF
CDR3nt: TGTGCCAGCAGCTTAAGGACTAGCGGTCCTGAGACCCAGTACTTC
v_gene: TRBV11-3
d_gene: TRBD2
j_gene: TRBJ2-5
abundance: -

CDR3aa: CASSPIGGGGYGYTF
CDR3nt: TGTGCCAGCAGTCCAATCGGGGGGGGAGGCTATGGCTACACCTTC
v_gene: TRBV27
d_gene: -
j_gene: TRBJ1-2
abundance: -

CDR3aa: CASSQEWAGGSYNEQFF
CDR3nt: TGCGCCAGCAGCCAAGAATGGGCCGGAGGATCCTACAATGAGCAGTTCTTC
v_gene: TRBV4-3
d_gene: -
j_gene: TRBJ2-1
abundance: -

CDR3aa: CASSLSGTGYNSPLHF
CDR3nt: TGTGCCAGCAGCTTAAGCGGGACAGGCTATAATTCACCCCTCCACTTT
v_gene: TRBV7-8
d_gene: TRBD1
j_gene: TRBJ1-6
abundance: -

CDR3aa: CASSLMGAGEQYF
CDR3nt: TGTGCCAGCAGCTTAATGGGGGCGGGTGAGCAGTACTTC
v_gene: TRBV7-3
d_gene: -
j_gene: TRBJ2-7
abundance: -

CDR3aa: CASSPGTGGRRTEAFF
CDR3nt: TGTGCCAGCAGCCCGGGGACAGGGGGGCGAAGGACTGAAGCTTTCTTT
v_gene: TRBV7-2
d_gene: TRBD1
j_gene: TRBJ1-1
abundance: -

CDR3aa: CASRGGGENTIYF
CDR3nt: TGTGCCAGCAGGGGGGGAGGGGAAAACACCATATATTTT
v_gene: TRBV6-5
d_gene: -
j_gene: TRBJ1-3
abundance: once

CDR3aa: CASSQGQNYGYTF
CDR3nt: TGTGCCAGCAGTCAGGGACAGAACTATGGCTACACCTTC
v_gene: TRBV6-6
d_gene: TRBD1
j_gene: TRBJ1-2
abundance: -

CDR3aa: CASSQRVSGQGNEKLFF
CDR3nt: TGCGCCAGCAGCCAAAGGGTGTCCGGACAGGGGAATGAAAAACTGTTTTTT
v_gene: TRBV4-1
d_gene: TRBD1
j_gene: TRBJ1-4
abundance: once

CDR3aa: CSVGNGTGLYEQYF
CDR3nt: TGCAGCGTCGGAAATGGGACAGGACTATACGAGCAGTACTTC
v_gene: TRBV29-1
d_gene: TRBD1
j_gene: TRBJ2-7
abundance: -

CDR3aa: CASSPDEGATNEKLFF
CDR3nt: TGCGCCAGCAGCCCAGATGAAGGGGCAACTAATGAAAAACTGTTTTTT
v_gene: TRBV4-3
d_gene: -
j_gene: TRBJ1-4
abundance: -

CDR3aa: CASSPGGAGAYNEQFF
CDR3nt: TGTGCCAGCTCACCAGGGGGAGCGGGGGCCTACAATGAGCAGTTCTTC
v_gene: TRBV18
d_gene: TRBD2
j_gene: TRBJ2-1
abundance: -

CDR3aa: CASSLAGQGMMNTEAFF
CDR3nt: TGTGCCAGCAGCTTGGCGGGACAGGGAATGATGAACACTGAAGCTTTCTTT
v_gene: TRBV11-2
d_gene: TRBD1
j_gene: TRBJ1-1
abundance: -

CDR3aa: CASSAHKGGGNTIYF
CDR3nt: TGTGCCAGCAGCGCACATAAAGGCGGGGGAAACACCATATATTTT
v_gene: TRBV9
d_gene: -
j_gene: TRBJ1-3
abundance: -

CDR3aa: CATSRGQGMGYTF
CDR3nt: TGTGCCACCAGCAGGGGACAGGGGATGGGCTACACCTTC
v_gene: TRBV15
d_gene: TRBD1
j_gene: TRBJ1-2
abundance: -

CDR3aa: CATSRDLVPLERGYTF
CDR3nt: TGTGCCACCAGCAGAGATCTTGTCCCCCTAGAGAGGGGCTACACCTTC
v_gene: TRBV15
d_gene: -
j_gene: TRBJ1-2
abundance: -

CDR3aa: CASSFGATSSGNTIYF
CDR3nt: TGCGCCAGCTCCTTTGGGGCAACGAGCTCTGGAAACACCATATATTTT
v_gene: TRBV5-1
d_gene: -
j_gene: TRBJ1-3
abundance: -

CDR3aa: CSVVQGPYGYTF
CDR3nt: TGCAGCGTTGTTCAGGGCCCCTATGGCTACACCTTC
v_gene: TRBV29-1
d_gene: -
j_gene: TRBJ1-2
abundance: -